A selection of T cell receptor beta chains follows, all from one sample in a study of shared clonotypes between healthy human individuals. Data came from immunoSEQ multiplex PCR; TCRdb stores just in-frame clones and leaves some out. Of some 1.4 million clones in the sample, around 97% were seen once. The sample comprised naive CD4+ T cells sorted from blood. These receptor sequences come from a man aged 25 to 40 in good health. Both conserved end residues are part of each CDR3. D genes are given only for firm matches. Clone size, where shown, is once, few, many, or a class for clones that have expanded.

d_call: TRBD2
clone_size: NA
j_call: TRBJ2-7
v_call: TRBV5-1
cdr3_aa: CASSLLASGGSSYEQYF
cdr3_nt: TGCGCCAGCAGCTTGCTTGCTAGCGGGGGAAGCTCCTACGAGCAGTACTTC

d_call: NA
clone_size: NA
j_call: TRBJ2-5
v_call: TRBV5-1
cdr3_aa: CASSSGTQETQYF
cdr3_nt: TGCGCCAGCAGCTCAGGGACGCAAGAGACCCAGTACTTC

d_call: NA
clone_size: NA
j_call: TRBJ2-7
v_call: TRBV5-1
cdr3_aa: CASSLVGSSYEQYF
cdr3_nt: TGCGCCAGCAGCTTGGTAGGTAGCTCCTACGAGCAGTACTTC

d_call: NA
clone_size: once
j_call: TRBJ1-1
v_call: TRBV28
cdr3_aa: CASSRRDRNTEAFF
cdr3_nt: TGTGCCAGCAGTCGTAGGGATCGGAACACTGAAGCTTTCTTT

d_call: TRBD1
clone_size: NA
j_call: TRBJ1-4
v_call: TRBV9
cdr3_aa: CASSPRQGTNEKLFF
cdr3_nt: TGTGCCAGCAGCCCCCGACAGGGGACTAATGAAAAACTGTTTTTT

d_call: NA
clone_size: NA
j_call: TRBJ2-7
v_call: TRBV10-1
cdr3_aa: CASSTGREQYF
cdr3_nt: TGCGCCAGCAGTACAGGGCGAGAGCAGTACTTC

d_call: TRBD2
clone_size: once
j_call: TRBJ2-3
v_call: TRBV5-1
cdr3_aa: CASSLGGTSGSQSDTQYF
cdr3_nt: TGCGCCAGCAGCCTGGGTGGCACTAGCGGGAGTCAGTCAGATACGCAGTATTTT

d_call: TRBD1
clone_size: NA
j_call: TRBJ2-1
v_call: TRBV13
cdr3_aa: CASSSAGTVMDNEQFF
cdr3_nt: TGTGCCAGCAGCTCAGCAGGGACAGTCATGGACAATGAGCAGTTCTTC

d_call: NA
clone_size: NA
j_call: TRBJ1-3
v_call: TRBV7-7
cdr3_aa: CASSQGQSSGNTIYF
cdr3_nt: TGTGCCAGCAGTCAGGGGCAGAGCTCTGGAAACACCATATATTTT

d_call: TRBD1
clone_size: NA
j_call: TRBJ1-4
v_call: TRBV5-8
cdr3_aa: CASSDRTGSEKLFF
cdr3_nt: TGTGCCAGCAGCGACCGGACAGGGAGTGAAAAACTGTTTTTT

d_call: NA
clone_size: NA
j_call: TRBJ2-7
v_call: TRBV11-2
cdr3_aa: CASRRGYQQYF
cdr3_nt: TGTGCCAGCAGGCGGGGATACCAGCAGTACTTC

d_call: TRBD2
clone_size: NA
j_call: TRBJ2-1
v_call: TRBV19
cdr3_aa: CATEPGLGNNEQFF
cdr3_nt: TGTGCCACCGAACCGGGACTAGGGAACAATGAGCAGTTCTTC

d_call: NA
clone_size: NA
j_call: TRBJ1-2
v_call: TRBV20-1
cdr3_aa: CSASLSRGYTF
cdr3_nt: TGCAGTGCTAGCCTATCGCGTGGCTACACCTTC

d_call: NA
clone_size: NA
j_call: TRBJ2-3
v_call: TRBV29-1
cdr3_aa: CSGLQGTDTQYF
cdr3_nt: TGCAGCGGCCTCCAGGGCACAGATACGCAGTATTTT

d_call: NA
clone_size: NA
j_call: TRBJ1-1
v_call: TRBV9
cdr3_aa: CASSVGGANTEAFF
cdr3_nt: TGTGCCAGCAGCGTAGGAGGGGCTAACACTGAAGCTTTCTTT

d_call: NA
clone_size: NA
j_call: TRBJ2-7
v_call: TRBV6-4
cdr3_aa: CASSDGSGLASYEQYF
cdr3_nt: TGTGCCAGCAGTGATGGTAGCGGACTCGCGAGCTACGAGCAGTACTTC

d_call: NA
clone_size: NA
j_call: TRBJ1-2
v_call: TRBV28
cdr3_aa: CASTLGQIYGYTF
cdr3_nt: TGTGCCAGCACCCTCGGCCAGATCTATGGCTACACCTTC

d_call: NA
clone_size: NA
j_call: TRBJ2-1
v_call: TRBV20-1
cdr3_aa: CSASYYNEQFF
cdr3_nt: TGCAGTGCTAGTTACTACAATGAGCAGTTCTTC

d_call: NA
clone_size: NA
j_call: TRBJ1-2
v_call: TRBV5-4
cdr3_aa: CASRVEGAPGGYTF
cdr3_nt: TGTGCCAGCAGGGTGGAGGGCGCTCCGGGGGGCTACACCTTC

d_call: NA
clone_size: NA
j_call: TRBJ1-5
v_call: TRBV28
cdr3_aa: CASTQPGGNQPQHF
cdr3_nt: TGTGCCAGCACTCAACCGGGGGGCAATCAGCCCCAGCATTTT

d_call: NA
clone_size: NA
j_call: TRBJ1-5
v_call: TRBV19
cdr3_aa: CASSINLDRQPQHF
cdr3_nt: TGTGCCAGTAGTATAAACCTAGATCGGCAGCCCCAGCATTTT

d_call: TRBD1
clone_size: once
j_call: TRBJ2-3
v_call: TRBV7-9
cdr3_aa: CASRILDRGFSGTDTQYF
cdr3_nt: TGTGCCAGCAGAATCTTGGACAGGGGGTTCTCGGGCACAGATACGCAGTATTTT

d_call: TRBD1
clone_size: NA
j_call: TRBJ1-5
v_call: TRBV4-2
cdr3_aa: CASSQRTGDGIFNQPQHF
cdr3_nt: TGTGCCAGCAGCCAACGGACAGGGGATGGGATATTTAATCAGCCCCAGCATTTT

d_call: NA
clone_size: NA
j_call: TRBJ2-3
v_call: TRBV28
cdr3_aa: CASSLWADTQYF
cdr3_nt: TGTGCCAGCAGTTTATGGGCAGATACGCAGTATTTT

d_call: NA
clone_size: NA
j_call: TRBJ1-5
v_call: TRBV28
cdr3_aa: CASSLVIQPQHF
cdr3_nt: TGTGCCAGCAGTTTAGTTATTCAGCCCCAGCATTTT

d_call: TRBD1
clone_size: once
j_call: TRBJ2-7
v_call: TRBV5-4
cdr3_aa: CASSSGQGIEQYF
cdr3_nt: TGTGCCAGCAGCTCGGGACAGGGGATCGAGCAGTACTTC

d_call: TRBD2
clone_size: NA
j_call: TRBJ2-3
v_call: TRBV5-1
cdr3_aa: CASNLSGRARDTQYF
cdr3_nt: TGCGCCAGCAACCTAAGCGGGAGGGCCCGAGATACGCAGTATTTT

d_call: NA
clone_size: NA
j_call: TRBJ2-7
v_call: TRBV6-5
cdr3_aa: CASSYNGQHYEQYF
cdr3_nt: TGTGCCAGCAGTTACAATGGGCAGCACTACGAGCAGTACTTC

d_call: NA
clone_size: NA
j_call: TRBJ2-3
v_call: TRBV6-4
cdr3_aa: CASSVEGYRTDTQYF
cdr3_nt: TGTGCCAGCAGTGTCGAGGGATATAGGACAGATACGCAGTATTTT

d_call: TRBD1
clone_size: NA
j_call: TRBJ1-1
v_call: TRBV9
cdr3_aa: CASSPKQGANTEAFF
cdr3_nt: TGTGCCAGCAGCCCAAAGCAGGGGGCGAACACTGAAGCTTTCTTT

d_call: TRBD2
clone_size: NA
j_call: TRBJ2-3
v_call: TRBV30
cdr3_aa: CAWNPRLAGRDTQYF
cdr3_nt: TGTGCCTGGAATCCTAGACTAGCGGGAAGAGATACGCAGTATTTT

d_call: NA
clone_size: NA
j_call: TRBJ2-2
v_call: TRBV7-2
cdr3_aa: CASSLKGLLTGELFF
cdr3_nt: TGTGCCAGCAGCTTAAAGGGACTCCTAACCGGGGAGCTGTTTTTT

d_call: TRBD2
clone_size: NA
j_call: TRBJ2-1
v_call: TRBV7-7
cdr3_aa: CASSLAPSGSSHEQFF
cdr3_nt: TGTGCCAGCAGCTTAGCTCCTAGCGGGAGTTCTCATGAGCAGTTCTTC